These 11 T cell receptor beta chains were all obtained from the same sample, sequenced in a study of cytomegalovirus exposure and HLA in healthy donors. Both 60 Vbeta primers and 13 Jbeta primers went into the PCR. Profiling relied on immunoSEQ multiplex PCR, and the TCRdb table lists in-frame clones only, not all of them. Among tens of thousands of clones listed, roughly 65% were seen once. Sequencing input: PBMCs. These TCRs come from a male donor in good health and CMV-seropositive.

The V and J genes are TRBV10-2 and TRBJ2-4; tentative D call: TRBD2 (5 bases). Germline V gene data show CDR1 as WSHSY and CDR2 as SAAADI. Trimming pared 6 bases from V and 9 bases from J, leaving 9 bases between. The CDR3 contains 11 residues. The CDR3 bases are TGCGCCAGCAGGGACTGGAGCATTCAGTACTTC. This sequence encodes CASRDWSIQYF.

The rearrangement links TRBV30 to TRBJ2-2; TRBD1 aligns across 8 bases. This CDR3 has 16 amino acids. The germline V gene encodes CDR1 GTSNPN and CDR2 SVGIG (reference sequence). V lost 3 bases and J lost 4; bases outside the gene matches: 10. DNA of the CDR3: TGTGCCTGGAGGGGGTGGGCAGGGGGCACCACCGGGGAGCTGTTTTTT. Protein sequence: CAWRGWAGGTTGELFF.

The chain carries TRBV19 and TRBJ1-6; D possibly corresponds to TRBD1 (5 bases). The V gene lost 6 bases and the J gene lost 10 bases, with 13 bases spanning the gap. CDR3 size: 13 residues. Germline CDR1 LNHDA, CDR2 SQIVND (reference sequence). This CDR3 is CASSQPGRSPLHF. DNA for the CDR3: TGTGCCAGTAGCCAACCAGGGCGATCACCCCTCCACTTT. Complete variable domain (other parts from reference TRBV19 and TRBJ1-6): DGGITQSPKYLFRKEGQNVTLSCEQNLNHDAMYWYRQDPGQGLRLIYYSQIVNDFQKGDIAEGYSVSREKKESFPLTVTSAQKNPTAFYLCASSQPGRSPLHFGNGTRLTVT.

The V and J genes are TRBV7-2 and TRBJ1-5, with a weak D call TRBD1 (5 bases). This CDR3 has 13 residues. V was clipped by 8 bases and J by 4 bases, with 12 bases between them. Germline assignment: CDR1 SGHTA and CDR2 FQGNSA. The CDR3 DNA follows: TGTGCCAGCGGCGTTCGGGGGAATCAGCCCCAGCATTTT. This sequence encodes CASGVRGNQPQHF.

This rearrangement joins TRBV29-1 to TRBJ2-3, with D perhaps TRBD2 (6 bases). The germline V gene has CDR1 SQVTM and CDR2 ANQGSEA. The V end was cut by 6 bases, the J end by 3 bases, with 19 bases between. The CDR3 runs 15 residues. In DNA form, the CDR3 reads TGCAGCGTGGCCCCCCACGGGAGCGGTACAGATACGCAGTATTTT. It codes for CSVAPHGSGTDTQYF.

V is TRBV18 and J is TRBJ2-3; 9 positions match TRBD1. The CDR3 is 14 amino acids. Germline V gene lookup returns CDR1 KGHSH and CDR2 LQKENI. V was clipped by 3 bases and J by 3 bases; unmatched bases: 1. CDR3: CASSPGQGTDTQYF. CDR3 nucleotide sequence: TGTGCCAGCTCACCCGGACAGGGGACAGATACGCAGTATTTT.

This clone has only a few counts. V and J are TRBV4-1 and TRBJ2-1, with D tentatively TRBD1 (5 bases). Germline V gene data show CDR1 as MGHRA and CDR2 as YSYEKL. The CDR3 runs 14 residues. Trimming stripped 0 bases from V and 5 bases from J, with 8 bases between. CDR3 DNA: TGCGCCAGCAGCCAAGATCCACAGGACAATGAGCAGTTCTTC. As protein: CASSQDPQDNEQFF.

The CDR3 DNA sequence: TGTGCCAGCATCCTTTCGCGTAGCGGGGGCGGCCACAGTTACTTC. It codes for CASILSRSGGGHSYF. J is TRBJ2-5 and V is TRBV6-1, with 9 bases matching TRBD2. The CDR3 length is 15 residues. Germline V gene sequence: CDR1 MNHNS, CDR2 SASEGT. Unmatched junction bases numbered 20, after V lost 7 bases and J lost 14 bases.

The chain is built from TRBV27 and TRBJ1-2, with 8 bases lining up with TRBD1. This CDR3 region has 14 residues. V lost 2 bases to trimming and J lost 8 bases; unmatched junction nucleotides: 7. CDR1 is MNHEY and CDR2 is SMNVEV in the germline V gene (reference sequence). CDR3 amino acids: CASSLGGQGGGYTF. The CDR3 nucleotides are TGTGCCAGCAGTTTAGGCGGACAGGGAGGAGGCTACACCTTC.

This clone appeared once. The chain uses TRBV6-5 and TRBJ1-2; 10 bases are a match to TRBD1. The V gene's germline CDR1 is MNHEY and CDR2 SVGAGI. Losses at the gene ends were 0 bases for V and 5 bases for J; bases not matched to a gene: 6. There are 16 residues in the CDR3. This CDR3 reads CASSYSSDRGLYGYTF. The CDR3 DNA sequence: TGTGCCAGCAGTTACTCGTCCGACAGGGGGCTTTATGGCTACACCTTC.

This chain uses TRBV7-9 with TRBJ1-1; 8 bases align to TRBD1. V was pared by 5 bases and J by 5 bases, with 13 bases of the junction left unmatched. CDR3 size: 16 residues. Germline values: CDR1 SEHNR, CDR2 FQNEAQ (reference sequence). DNA of the CDR3: TGTGCCAGCAGCCATTCGTTACGGACAGGGTCGACTGAAGCTTTCTTT. Its protein product is CASSHSLRTGSTEAFF.